This entry describes one TCR beta chain. The sample is drawn from a study of blood T cell repertoires in COVID-19. As for the study in general: Both acute and convalescent COVID-19 samples were obtained from the United States, Italy and Spain.

Per the original methods: Estimation of nucleated cell counts was performed using reference gene primer amplification. Profiling relied on immunoSEQ multiplex PCR, and the TCRdb table lists in-frame clones only, not all of them. Clone size and the V and J calls come from that table; the DNA yielded D and trimming. The data hold about 50,000 clones, with about 88% observed a single time. From germline, CDR1 is MNHEY and CDR2 SMNVEV (reference sequence). The CDR3 has 13 residues. Trimming pared 5 bases from V and 1 base from J, leaving 8 bases between. The sample taken for sequencing was peripheral blood. The TCR sequence derives from a human donor in a cohort sampled during active COVID-19. The gene calls are TRBV27 and TRBJ1-2; possibly TRBD1 for D (6 bases). The CDR3 DNA follows: TGTGCCAGCAGTCACAGGGATAACTATGGCTACACCTTC. This encodes CASSHRDNYGYTF.